This T cell receptor beta chain was sequenced in a study of control samples from healthy donors and cancer patients. Clones were read by immunoSEQ multiplex PCR, and TCRdb kept only the in-frame ones, dropping some. This table holds about 250,000 clones, 82% found once. With V trimmed by 3 bases and J by 6 bases, 11 bases remained unmatched. Germline V gene data show CDR1 as SGHNT and CDR2 as YYREEE (reference sequence). The length of the CDR3 is 17 residues. This TCR was recovered from a woman between 55 and 75 years old with lung cancer. Source material: PBMCs. The chain is built from TRBV5-4 and TRBJ2-2, with TRBD2 matching 10 bases. The CDR3 loop is CASSSPGGAGGAGELFF. The CDR3 DNA reads as TGTGCCAGCAGCTCCCCCGGAGGAGCGGGAGGGGCCGGGGAGCTGTTTTTT.